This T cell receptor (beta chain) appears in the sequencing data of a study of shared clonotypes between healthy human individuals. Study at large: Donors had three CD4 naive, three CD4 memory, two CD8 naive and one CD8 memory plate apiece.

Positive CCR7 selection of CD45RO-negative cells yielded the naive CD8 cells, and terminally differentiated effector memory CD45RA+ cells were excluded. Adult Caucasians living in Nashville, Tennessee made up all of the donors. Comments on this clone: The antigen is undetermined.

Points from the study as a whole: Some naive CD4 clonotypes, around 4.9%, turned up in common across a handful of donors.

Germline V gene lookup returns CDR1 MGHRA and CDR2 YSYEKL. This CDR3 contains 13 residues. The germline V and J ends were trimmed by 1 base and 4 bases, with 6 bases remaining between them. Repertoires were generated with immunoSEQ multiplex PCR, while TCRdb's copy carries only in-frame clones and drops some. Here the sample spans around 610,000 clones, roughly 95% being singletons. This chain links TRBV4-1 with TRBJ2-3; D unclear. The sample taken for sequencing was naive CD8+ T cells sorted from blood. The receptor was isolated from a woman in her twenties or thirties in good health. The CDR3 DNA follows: TGCGCCAGCAGCCAAGTGTTACCAGATACGCAGTATTTT. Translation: CASSQVLPDTQYF.